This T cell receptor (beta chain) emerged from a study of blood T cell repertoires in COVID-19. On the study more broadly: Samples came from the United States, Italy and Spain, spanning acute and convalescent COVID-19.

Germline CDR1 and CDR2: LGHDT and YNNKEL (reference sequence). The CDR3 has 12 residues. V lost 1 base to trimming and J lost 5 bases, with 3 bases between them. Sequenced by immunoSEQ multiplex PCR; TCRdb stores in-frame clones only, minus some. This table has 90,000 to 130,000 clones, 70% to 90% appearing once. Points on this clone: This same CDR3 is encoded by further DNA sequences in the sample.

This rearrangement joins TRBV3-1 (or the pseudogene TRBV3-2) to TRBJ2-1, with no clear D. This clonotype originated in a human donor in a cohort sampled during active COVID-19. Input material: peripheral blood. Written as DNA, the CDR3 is TGTGCCAGCAGCCAAGCCGACAATGAGCAGTTCTTC. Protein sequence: CASSQADNEQFF.